Listed below are T cell receptor beta chains from one sample, sequenced in a study of breast tumors, draining lymph nodes, adjacent tissues. One entry per CDR3 protein, called by TCRdb with MiXCR from the multiplex PCR reads. The top ten clones hold around 1.4% of a sample with hundreds of thousands of distinct CDR3 sequences, roughly 30% of them seen once. The sequenced sample was axillary lymph node tissue. Every receptor here comes from a female donor with breast cancer. Some clones in this sample may be carry-over from other donors' samples. Each CDR3 is given with its conserved first and last residue. D genes are given only for firm matches. Clone size is stated in some rows and not others, as once, few, many or a class when expanded.

d_gene: NA; abundance: NA; v_gene: TRBV7-9; j_gene: TRBJ2-3; CDR3aa: CASSPPPYPSTQYF; CDR3nt: TGTGCCAGCAGCCCACCTCCATACCCAAGTACGCAGTATTTT
d_gene: NA; abundance: NA; v_gene: TRBV5-1; j_gene: TRBJ1-1; CDR3aa: CASSLAPNTEAFF; CDR3nt: TGCGCCAGCAGCTTGGCCCCGAACACTGAAGCTTTCTTT
d_gene: NA; abundance: NA; v_gene: TRBV27; j_gene: TRBJ2-3; CDR3aa: CASSRGIDTQYF; CDR3nt: TGTGCCAGCAGTCGCGGGATAGATACGCAGTATTTT
d_gene: TRBD1; abundance: NA; v_gene: TRBV2; j_gene: TRBJ2-3; CDR3aa: CASSATGTGTDPQYF; CDR3nt: TGTGCCAGCAGTGCGACAGGAACCGGGACAGATCCGCAGTATTTT
d_gene: TRBD1; abundance: many; v_gene: TRBV19; j_gene: TRBJ2-5; CDR3aa: CASSPRTGRETQYF; CDR3nt: TGTGCCAGTAGTCCTCGGACAGGGAGAGAGACCCAGTACTTC
d_gene: TRBD2; abundance: many; v_gene: TRBV5-1; j_gene: TRBJ2-5; CDR3aa: CASSFSGTSGFQETQYF; CDR3nt: TGCGCCAGCAGCTTCTCCGGGACTAGCGGGTTTCAAGAGACCCAGTACTTC
d_gene: NA; abundance: NA; v_gene: TRBV19; j_gene: TRBJ1-6; CDR3aa: CASSTRQDNPPLRF; CDR3nt: TGTGCCAGTAGTACTCGACAGGATAATCCACCCCTCCGCTTT
d_gene: TRBD2; abundance: many; v_gene: TRBV4-1; j_gene: TRBJ2-4; CDR3aa: CASSQVASGTKNIQYF; CDR3nt: TGCGCCAGCAGCCAAGTGGCTAGCGGGACCAAAAACATTCAGTACTTC
d_gene: NA; abundance: NA; v_gene: TRBV29-1; j_gene: TRBJ2-2; CDR3aa: CSVDEGFF; CDR3nt: TGCAGCGTTGATGAGGGGTTTTTT
d_gene: NA; abundance: NA; v_gene: TRBV28; j_gene: TRBJ1-4; CDR3aa: CASGLRPTNEKLFF; CDR3nt: TGTGCCAGTGGACTGAGACCAACTAATGAAAAACTGTTTTTT
d_gene: NA; abundance: NA; v_gene: TRBV7-4; j_gene: TRBJ2-3; CDR3aa: CASSSAGERTDTQYF; CDR3nt: TGTGCCAGCAGTTCGGCAGGGGAGCGGACAGATACGCAGTATTTT
d_gene: NA; abundance: many; v_gene: TRBV20-1; j_gene: TRBJ2-4; CDR3aa: CSANREKRVAKNIQYF; CDR3nt: TGCAGTGCTAATCGAGAAAAAAGGGTAGCCAAAAACATTCAGTACTTC
d_gene: TRBD2; abundance: many; v_gene: TRBV20-1; j_gene: TRBJ2-3; CDR3aa: CSARSNGPIPGLAGVGVSTDTQYF; CDR3nt: TGCAGTGCTAGGAGTAATGGTCCGATACCGGGACTAGCGGGAGTGGGGGTATCCACAGATACGCAGTATTTT
d_gene: TRBD2; abundance: NA; v_gene: TRBV15; j_gene: TRBJ2-7; CDR3aa: CATSRDLASGSRVHEQYF; CDR3nt: TGTGCCACCAGCAGAGATTTGGCTAGCGGGAGCAGGGTGCACGAGCAGTACTTC
d_gene: TRBD2; abundance: many; v_gene: TRBV7-3; j_gene: TRBJ2-7; CDR3aa: CASNLPGVVAGSYEQYF; CDR3nt: TGTGCCAGCAACCTCCCCGGGGTGGTAGCGGGATCCTACGAGCAGTACTTC